This TCR beta chain was profiled in a study of T-cell memory formation after mild COVID-19. Overall study results and limits: The main location of contracting CD4+ clones was CM and EM, and that of contracting CD8+ clones was EMRA.

TCRdb processed the 5' RACE reads anew with MiXCR; each CDR3 protein has one entry. The sample gives roughly 350,000 distinct CDR3 sequences, around 13% of which show up once; 22% is in the top ten. This clonotype was recorded at least ten times. The target antigen is unknown. The CDR3 runs 16 residues. Trimming removed 4 bases from V and 3 bases from J, with 13 bases in between. From germline, CDR1 is SGHTA and CDR2 FQGNSA. The specimen sequenced was PBMCs or a T cell subset sorted from them (not recorded which). This TCR came from a man aged 18 to 29 who had mild COVID-19 (a few samples of this study predate the infection). Cell type and time point are not known. The chain recombines TRBV7-2 with TRBJ2-6; TRBD2 is a possible D gene (6 bases). CDR3 sequence reads: CASSSGLHLGANVLTF. The DNA of the CDR3 is TGTGCCAGCAGCTCGGGACTCCACCTTGGGGCCAACGTCCTGACTTTC. Looking up the rest from reference TRBV7-2 and TRBJ2-6 gives the full variable domain: GAGVSQSPSNKVTEKGKDVELRCDPISGHTALYWYRQSLGQGLEFLIYFQGNSAPDKSGLPSDRFSAERTGGSVSTLTIQRTQQEDSAVYLCASSSGLHLGANVLTFGAGSRLTVL.